The entry below describes one T cell receptor beta chain. Its antigen is not known. This entry comes from a study of CD4 T cells in relation to SARS-CoV-2 and coronaviruses. This CDR3 comprises 15 residues. Trimming removed 6 bases from V and 7 bases from J; junction bases left unmatched: 11. Germline loops: CDR1 SGHTA, CDR2 FQGNSA. Before the COVID-19 pandemic, during about 2011-2019, CD4+ T cells were taken from unexposed donors. Cryopreserved PBMCs were CD4-enriched, then split into naive and memory cells. Study observations and caveats: In approximately 71% of donors, memory CD4+ clonotypes crossrecognized SARS-CoV-2 and at least one common cold coronavirus spike.

Naive and memory CD4+ T cell DNA was deep-sequenced without culture. Some clones are missing from TCRdb's copy, which holds only in-frame ones; the method was immunoSEQ multiplex PCR. The sample records 60,000 to 75,000 clones, approximately 93% being singletons. Sequenced: naive CD4+ T cells from PBMCs. Subset defined: naive CD4+ T cells isolated by negative enrichment. This clonotype was sampled from a human donor in good health. This chain uses TRBV7-2 with TRBJ2-2; 7 nucleotides line up with TRBD1. The DNA of the CDR3 is TGTGCCAGCAGACCAGACAGGGTAGCTTTCGGGGAGCTGTTTTTT. It encodes CASRPDRVAFGELFF.